The clone carrying this T cell receptor beta chain was seen ten or more times. This specimen belongs to a study of blood T cells in healthy people across ages. Trimming left V 2 bases short and J 3 bases short, with 8 bases between. Germline values: CDR1 MNHEY, CDR2 SVGAGI. CDR3 length: 13 residues. The second PCR ran about 6 to 11 cycles with a sample-barcoded 5' primer and J-beta primers. Through a template-switch adaptor with 12 random nucleotides, each cDNA molecule received a tag. MiXCR, applied by TCRdb to the 5' RACE reads, yields one record per CDR3 protein. This table has about 590,000 distinct CDR3 sequences, under 30% appearing once. Peripheral blood from each donor was collected in a volume of approximately 9.2 milliliters.

Specimen: blood. J is TRBJ2-7 and V is TRBV6-5; possibly TRBD1 for D (5 bases). The receptor comes from a woman older than 75 in good health. In DNA, the CDR3 is TGTGCCAGCAGTTACGGCAGGGACTACGAGCAGTACTTC. This translates into CASSYGRDYEQYF.